The 20 T cell receptor beta chains in this list originate from one sample, sequenced in a study of shared clonotypes between healthy human individuals. Sequenced by immunoSEQ multiplex PCR; TCRdb stores in-frame clones only, minus some. The table has approximately 250,000 clones, over 50% seen once. The sample was memory CD4+ T cells sorted from blood. Stated subset: CD45RA-negative fraction. The receptors shown here come from a young man in good health.

The genes are TRBV28 and TRBJ2-7, with 12 positions matching TRBD2. CDR1 is MDHEN and CDR2 is SYDVKM in the germline V gene. The CDR3 is made up of 13 amino acids. The trim removed 8 bases at V and 9 bases at J, leaving 8 bases unmatched. The chain's CDR3 is CASLASGRAWQYF. In DNA, the CDR3 is TGTGCCAGCCTGGCTAGCGGGAGGGCCTGGCAGTACTTC. The whole variable domain, remainder taken from reference TRBV28 and TRBJ2-7, is DVKVTQSSRYLVKRTGEKVFLECVQDMDHENMFWYRQDPGLGLRLIYFSYDVKMKEKGDIPEGYSVSREKKERFSLILESASTNQTSMYLCASLASGRAWQYFGPGTRLTVT.

The CDR3 DNA reads as TGTGCCAGCAGTCCCCAAGGAACCACTGAAGCTTTCTTT. This encodes CASSPQGTTEAFF. The chain carries TRBV6-6 and TRBJ1-1; D call uncertain. Germline V lookup: CDR1 MNHNY, CDR2 SVGAGI (reference sequence). The ends were cut back, 5 bases at V and 4 bases at J, with 11 bases in the middle. CDR3 length equals 13 residues.

The rearrangement joins TRBV28 to TRBJ2-3, with D unresolved. CDR3 length equals 15 residues. Looked up from germline, CDR1 is MDHEN and CDR2 is SYDVKM. V was shortened by 5 bases and J by 7 bases, with 19 bases between the two germline ends. The CDR3 reads CASSPPGGVGNTQYF. As DNA, the CDR3 is TGTGCCAGCAGTCCGCCGGGTGGAGTAGGAAATACGCAGTATTTT.

V is TRBV30 and J is TRBJ2-5; the D gene is possibly TRBD2 (6 bases). The V gene lost 0 bases and the J gene lost 5 bases, with 10 bases spanning the gap. Per the germline V gene, CDR1 is GTSNPN and CDR2 is SVGIG (reference sequence). CDR3 size: 13 residues. The chain's CDR3 is CAWSVLGRETQYF. The CDR3 DNA is TGTGCCTGGAGTGTACTTGGGAGGGAGACCCAGTACTTC.

The chain employs TRBV7-8 and TRBJ1-2; unclear D gene. The germline V gene has CDR1 SGHVS and CDR2 FQNEAQ. This CDR3 has 13 residues. The ends were cut back, 3 bases at V and 3 bases at J, with 8 bases in the middle. The CDR3 sequence: CASSFGSDYGYTF. CDR3 nucleotides: TGTGCCAGCAGCTTTGGCAGTGACTATGGCTACACCTTC. Full variable domain (remainder filled in from reference TRBV7-8 and TRBJ1-2): GAGVSQSPRYKVAKRGQDVALRCDPISGHVSLFWYQQALGQGPEFLTYFQNEAQLDKSGLPSDRFFAERPEGSVSTLKIQRTQQEDSAVYLCASSFGSDYGYTFGSGTRLTVV.

The chain uses TRBV27 and TRBJ2-6, with D unclear. V lost 5 bases to trimming and J lost 1 base, with 9 bases between them. This CDR3 region has 15 residues. Looked up from germline, CDR1 is MNHEY and CDR2 is SMNVEV (reference sequence). As DNA, the CDR3 is TGTGCCAGCAGTCAAACGGTGTCTGGGGCCAACGTCCTGACTTTC. Its translation: CASSQTVSGANVLTF.

The table lists this clone with a few counts. V usage is TRBV12-2 and J usage is TRBJ2-7; the table's TRBD2 call for D was not verified on the DNA. TRBV12-2 is a listed pseudogene. The CDR3 length is 17 residues. The CDR3 nucleotides are TGTGCAAGTCGCTTGAGGGTGACCAACCCCCCTAATTACGAGCAGTACTTC. This sequence encodes CASRLRVTNPPNYEQYF.

This clone was observed at least ten times. The rearrangement links TRBV4-2 to TRBJ2-5; the match to TRBD1 covers 8 bases. Germline values: CDR1 LGHNA, CDR2 YNFKEQ. The CDR3 covers 13 residues. The ends lost 6 bases at V and 4 bases at J; junction bases unmatched: 4. The CDR3 is CASSQGARETQYF. In DNA form, the CDR3 reads TGTGCCAGCAGTCAGGGGGCCCGAGAGACCCAGTACTTC.

To note about this clone: Other nucleotide sequences from this sample produce the same CDR3. This chain joins TRBV5-1 and TRBJ2-5; unclear D gene. The V gene lost 4 bases and the J gene lost 5 bases, with 12 bases spanning the gap. CDR1 and CDR2 (germline): SGHRS, YFSETQ. The CDR3 spans 13 residues. The CDR3 loop reads CASSPGSGETQYF. CDR3 sequence (DNA): TGCGCCAGCAGCCCCGGGTCCGGGGAGACCCAGTACTTC.

CDR3 region: CASSPREGFQETQYF. The CDR3, as DNA: TGTGCCAGCTCACCACGGGAAGGGTTCCAAGAGACCCAGTACTTC. V gene TRBV18 combines with J gene TRBJ2-5; D ambiguous. The CDR3 covers 15 residues. V lost 1 base and J lost 1, with 10 bases in between. Germline lookup yields CDR1 KGHSH and CDR2 LQKENI.

Remarks on this clone: Other DNA sequences in the sample encode the same CDR3. CDR3 protein: CSAPRDTQYF. The CDR3 nucleotides read TGCAGTGCCCCTCGGGATACGCAGTATTTT. J is TRBJ2-3 and V is TRBV20-1; D remains ambiguous. From germline, CDR1 is DFQATT and CDR2 SNEGSKA (reference sequence). The CDR3 totals 10 residues. V gave up 6 bases and J gave up 6 bases, with 7 bases separating them.

The chain couples TRBV10-2 to TRBJ1-5, with D hard to call. Trimming stripped 3 bases from V and 6 bases from J, with 15 bases between. Germline CDR1 WSHSY, CDR2 SAAADI. CDR3 length equals 15 residues. The CDR3 DNA is TGCGCCAGCAGTGAAGGGCAGTCCTCCGGTCAGCCCCAGCATTTT. Translated: CASSEGQSSGQPQHF.

V is TRBV4-2 and J is TRBJ2-1, with 9 bases aligning to TRBD1. The germline V gene encodes CDR1 LGHNA and CDR2 YNFKEQ. V was clipped by 4 bases and J by 5 bases; unmatched bases: 15. The CDR3 has 18 residues. CDR3 sequence (DNA): TGTGCCAGCAGCCCTTCTCCGGGACAGGGTTGGGGGAACAATGAGCAGTTCTTC. It specifies CASSPSPGQGWGNNEQFF.

The chain links TRBV7-9 to TRBJ2-1; a weak D match, TRBD2 (5 bases). Germline CDR1 SEHNR, CDR2 FQNEAQ (reference sequence). Trimming took 5 bases from V and 1 from J, leaving 9 bases between them. This CDR3 has 14 amino acids. CDR3 sequence reads: CASSPKRSYNEQFF. DNA for the CDR3: TGTGCCAGCAGCCCTAAGCGGTCCTACAATGAGCAGTTCTTC.

CDR3 sequence reads: CASSLKGGSETQYF. CDR3 DNA sequence: TGTGCCAGCAGCTTAAAGGGGGGCTCGGAGACCCAGTACTTC. The J gene is TRBJ2-5, the V gene TRBV7-9; D is possibly TRBD1 or TRBD2 (6 bases each). The CDR3 is 14 residues long. Between the trimmed V and J ends, which lost 2 bases and 5 bases, there was a span of 12 bases. In germline, CDR1 is SEHNR, CDR2 FQNEAQ (reference sequence). Looking up the rest from reference TRBV7-9 and TRBJ2-5 gives the full variable domain: DTGVSQNPRHKITKRGQNVTFRCDPISEHNRLYWYRQTLGQGPEFLTYFQNEAQLEKSRLLSDRFSAERPKGSFSTLEIQRTEQGDSAMYLCASSLKGGSETQYFGPGTRLLVL.

This chain connects TRBV7-3 to TRBJ2-3; 8 bases align to TRBD1. This CDR3 is built from 15 residues. V shed 6 bases, J shed 0 bases, and the junction held 5 bases outside the gene matches. Germline V gene sequence: CDR1 SGHTA, CDR2 FQGTGA. This CDR3 is CASRFDRGSTDTQYF. The DNA of the CDR3 is TGTGCCAGCAGGTTCGACAGGGGTAGCACAGATACGCAGTATTTT.

The chain carries TRBV5-8 and TRBJ2-7; 11 bases are shared with TRBD1. The CDR3 sequence is 18 residues long. Losses at the gene ends were 6 bases for V and 2 bases for J; bases not matched to a gene: 16. From germline, CDR1 is SGHTS and CDR2 YDEGEE. In DNA, the CDR3 is TGTGCCAGCAACCGGGACAGGGGGATTGGCGCTAGCGCCTACGAGCAGTACTTC. Protein sequence: CASNRDRGIGASAYEQYF.

The rearrangement joins TRBV7-3 to TRBJ1-1; D gene ambiguous. The V and J ends lost 5 bases and 2 bases respectively, with 9 bases between them. The CDR3 length is 13 residues. Germline CDR1 and CDR2: SGHTA and FQGTGA. CDR3 nucleotide sequence: TGTGCCAGCAGCCAGATCCCCAACACTGAAGCTTTCTTT. This codes for CASSQIPNTEAFF. Filled out from reference TRBV7-3 and TRBJ1-1, the complete variable domain reads GAGVSQTPSNKVTEKGKYVELRCDPISGHTALYWYRQSLGQGPEFLIYFQGTGAADDSGLPNDRFFAVRPEGSVSTLKIQRTERGDSAVYLCASSQIPNTEAFFGQGTRLTVV.

The chain joins TRBV5-1 to TRBJ2-7, with D uncertain. In germline, CDR1 is SGHRS, CDR2 YFSETQ. The CDR3 sequence is 14 residues long. Trimming shortened V by 0 bases and J by 0 bases, and 7 bases separated the two germline ends. Here the CDR3 reads CASSLGQSSYEQYF. CDR3 nucleotide sequence: TGCGCCAGCAGCTTGGGCCAGAGCTCCTACGAGCAGTACTTC.

The J gene is TRBJ1-1, the V gene TRBV6-4; D unclear. CDR3 length: 13 residues. V was clipped by 6 bases and J by 0 bases, with 8 bases between them. CDR1 MRHNA and CDR2 SNTAGT come from the germline V gene. CDR3 protein: CASRRTMNTEAFF. The CDR3 DNA reads TGTGCCAGCAGACGGACCATGAACACTGAAGCTTTCTTT.